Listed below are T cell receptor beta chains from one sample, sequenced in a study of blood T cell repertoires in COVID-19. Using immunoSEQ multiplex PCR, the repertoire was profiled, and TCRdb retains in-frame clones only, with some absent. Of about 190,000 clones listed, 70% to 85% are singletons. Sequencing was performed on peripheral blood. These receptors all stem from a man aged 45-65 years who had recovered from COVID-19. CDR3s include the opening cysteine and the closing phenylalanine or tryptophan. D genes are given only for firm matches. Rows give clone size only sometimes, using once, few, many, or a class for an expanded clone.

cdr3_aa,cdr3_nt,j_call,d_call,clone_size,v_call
CASSTIDRGQGGNTIYF,TGTGCCAGCAGCACAATAGACAGGGGTCAAGGAGGAAACACCATATATTTT,TRBJ1-3,TRBD1,NA,TRBV9
CASSEGGFVQYF,TGTGCCAGCAGTGAAGGCGGGTTCGTCCAGTACTTC,TRBJ2-5,NA,NA,TRBV2
CASRRTGGFSYEQYF,TGTGCCAGCAGGCGGACAGGGGGCTTCTCCTACGAGCAGTACTTC,TRBJ2-7,TRBD1,NA,TRBV27
CASSLFSHGYTF,TGTGCCAGCAGCTTGTTTAGTCATGGCTACACCTTC,TRBJ1-2,NA,NA,TRBV5-6
CASSLGPQGYGEQYF,TGTGCCAGCAGCTTAGGTCCTCAGGGATACGGGGAGCAGTACTTC,TRBJ2-7,NA,NA,TRBV7-2
CSVVTTGPRGYTF,TGCAGCGTTGTGACGACAGGACCTCGGGGCTACACCTTC,TRBJ1-2,NA,NA,TRBV29-1
CASSVQGPNGYTF,TGTGCCAGCAGCGTACAGGGACCCAATGGCTACACCTTC,TRBJ1-2,NA,NA,TRBV4-2
CATSEPGLPAAFF,TGTGCCACCAGTGAACCGGGACTCCCCGCGGCTTTCTTT,TRBJ1-1,NA,NA,TRBV24-1
CASSSGQTPYYEQYF,TGTGCCAGCAGTTCCGGACAGACCCCCTACTACGAGCAGTACTTC,TRBJ2-7,NA,NA,TRBV28
CASSLAGYQPQHF,TGTGCCAGCAGCTTGGCGGGGTACCAGCCCCAGCATTTT,TRBJ1-5,NA,NA,TRBV5-6
CASRAGASYGYTF,TGTGCCAGTCGGGCAGGGGCTTCCTATGGCTACACCTTC,TRBJ1-2,NA,NA,TRBV19
CASILGSAYNEQFF,TGTGCCAGCATACTAGGTTCGGCTTACAATGAGCAGTTCTTC,TRBJ2-1,NA,few,TRBV5-6
CASSLAVRADTQYF,TGTGCCAGCAGCCTCGCAGTGCGGGCAGATACGCAGTATTTT,TRBJ2-3,NA,NA,TRBV28
CSVGDRPSGANVLTF,TGCAGCGTGGGGGACAGGCCCTCTGGGGCCAACGTCCTGACTTTC,TRBJ2-6,TRBD1,NA,TRBV29-1
CASTGLNTEAFF,TGTGCCAGCACCGGGTTGAACACTGAAGCTTTCTTT,TRBJ1-1,NA,NA,TRBV6-5
CASSAGTSGYTDTQYF,TGTGCCAGTAGCGCCGGGACTAGCGGTTACACAGATACGCAGTATTTT,TRBJ2-3,TRBD2,few,TRBV19